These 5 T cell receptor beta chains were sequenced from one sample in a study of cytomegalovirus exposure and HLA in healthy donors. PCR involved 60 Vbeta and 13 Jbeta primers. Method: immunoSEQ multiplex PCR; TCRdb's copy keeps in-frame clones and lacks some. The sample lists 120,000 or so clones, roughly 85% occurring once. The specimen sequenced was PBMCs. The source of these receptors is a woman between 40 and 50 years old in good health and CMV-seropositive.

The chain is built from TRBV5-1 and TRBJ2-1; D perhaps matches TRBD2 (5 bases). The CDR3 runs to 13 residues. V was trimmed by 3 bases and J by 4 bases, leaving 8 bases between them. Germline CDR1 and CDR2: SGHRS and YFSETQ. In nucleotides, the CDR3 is TGCGCCAGCAGCTGGGAGATTTACAATGAGCAGTTCTTC. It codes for CASSWEIYNEQFF.

CDR3 residues: CASSSGTSGYNEQFF. In DNA, the CDR3 is TGTGCCAGCAGCTCCGGGACTAGCGGATACAATGAGCAGTTCTTC. This chain uses TRBV7-9 with TRBJ2-1; TRBD2 aligns across 11 bases. CDR3 length: 15 amino acids. Germline trimming cut 4 bases from V and 4 bases from J; bases unmatched to any gene: 3. Germline V gene sequence: CDR1 SEHNR, CDR2 FQNEAQ (reference sequence).

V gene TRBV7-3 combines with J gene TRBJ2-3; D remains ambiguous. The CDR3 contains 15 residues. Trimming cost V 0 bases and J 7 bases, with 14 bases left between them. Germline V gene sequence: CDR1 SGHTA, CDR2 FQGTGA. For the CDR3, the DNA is TGTGCCAGCAGCTTAACGTCTAATTTCGAGAATACGCAGTATTTT. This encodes CASSLTSNFENTQYF.

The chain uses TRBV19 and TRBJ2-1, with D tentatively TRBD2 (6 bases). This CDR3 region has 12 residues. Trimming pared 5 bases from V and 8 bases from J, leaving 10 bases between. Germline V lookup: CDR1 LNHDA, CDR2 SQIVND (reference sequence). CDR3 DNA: TGTGCCAGTAGTCCAACTAGCTATGAGCAGTTCTTC. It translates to CASSPTSYEQFF.

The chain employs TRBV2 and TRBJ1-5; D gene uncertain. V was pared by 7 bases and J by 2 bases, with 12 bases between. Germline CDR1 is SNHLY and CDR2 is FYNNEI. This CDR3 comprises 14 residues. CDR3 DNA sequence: TGTGCCAGCATGGGCAGCTACGGCAATCAGCCCCAGCATTTT. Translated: CASMGSYGNQPQHF.